The sample holds many counts of the clone carrying this T cell receptor (beta chain). The target antigen is unknown. This sample was included in a study of neurological immune-mediated disorders. cDNA was made by 5'RACE with 10-nucleotide random UMIs. From 15-18 subjects, each sequencing run yielded over 160 million TCR-beta sequences. TCRdb itself ran the 5' RACE reads through MiXCR, one entry per CDR3 protein. The table includes more than 45,000 distinct CDR3 sequences, 10% detected once. Trimming cost V 4 bases and J 5 bases; bases outside gene matches: 8. The length of the CDR3 is 16 residues. The germline CDR1 and CDR2 sequences are MDHEN and SYDVKM. Study-wide findings and caveats: Expanded clones shared no CDR3 amino acid sequences across subjects, suggesting private repertoires in all groups.

Unsorted libraries were prepared from 2 million PBMCs held at -80 C. Sequencing input: PBMCs. The clonotype comes from a woman aged 35 to 49 with HTLV-1-associated myelopathy (HAM/TSP). The rearrangement joins TRBV28 to TRBJ1-6; 7 bases align to TRBD1. The CDR3 region has the DNA TGTGCCAGCAGTTACCAGGGGGGACTCGATAATTCACCCCTCCACTTT. Its translation: CASSYQGGLDNSPLHF.